These 21 T cell receptor beta chains were all obtained from the same sample, sequenced in a study of cytomegalovirus exposure and HLA in healthy donors. The protocol was immunoSEQ multiplex PCR, while the TCRdb copy is restricted to in-frame clones and leaves out a portion. Seen here are 250,000 to 300,000 clones, 65% to 90% observed once, and the top ten hold 0.9% to 1.1%. The sequenced sample was PBMCs. These TCRs come from a woman aged 18 to 35 in good health and CMV-seronegative.

The chain couples TRBV28 to TRBJ2-7, with D unclear. Germline CDR1 MDHEN, CDR2 SYDVKM. The V and J ends lost 5 bases and 1 base respectively, with 12 bases between them. The CDR3 runs to 14 residues. Written as DNA, the CDR3 is TGTGCCAGCAGTCCCCTTCAGCGTTCCTACGAGCAGTACTTC. The encoded protein is CASSPLQRSYEQYF. Variable domain in full (rest from reference TRBV28 and TRBJ2-7): DVKVTQSSRYLVKRTGEKVFLECVQDMDHENMFWYRQDPGLGLRLIYFSYDVKMKEKGDIPEGYSVSREKKERFSLILESASTNQTSMYLCASSPLQRSYEQYFGPGTRLTVT.

V gene TRBV7-9 combines with J gene TRBJ1-3, with D hard to call. Germline V gives CDR1 SEHNR, CDR2 FQNEAQ (reference sequence). The ends were cut back, 2 bases at V and 0 bases at J, with 8 bases in the middle. The CDR3 sequence is 15 residues long. Here the CDR3 DNA reads TGTGCCAGCAGCTTAACCCGGGGCTCTGGAAACACCATATATTTT. Translating it yields CASSLTRGSGNTIYF.

The chain is built from TRBV10-3 and TRBJ2-7; 11 bases are shared with TRBD2. CDR3 size: 14 residues. Germline V CDR1 and CDR2: ENHRY, SYGVKD. Unmatched junction bases numbered 3, after V lost 5 bases and J lost 3 bases. The CDR3 is CAISRLAGHYEQYF. The DNA of the CDR3 is TGTGCCATCAGTAGACTAGCGGGACACTACGAGCAGTACTTC.

Points on this clone: The junction shows a germline mismatch at one end, possibly a read error. The chain employs TRBV19 and TRBJ1-2; no firm D call. CDR1 LNHDA and CDR2 SQIVND come from the germline V gene (reference sequence). The CDR3 loop spans 13 amino acids. CDR3 bases: TGTGCCAGTAGTATAAGCGGCCCGAAAGGTTTATCCTTC. This gives the protein CASSISGPKGLSF.

This chain's CDR3 is CASGLVGLAETYTQYF. For the CDR3, the DNA is TGTGCTAGTGGTTTGGTAGGCCTAGCGGAGACATATACGCAGTATTTT. The chain uses TRBV12-5 and TRBJ2-3; 7 positions match TRBD2. This CDR3 comprises 16 residues. The germline V gene has CDR1 LGHNT and CDR2 FRNRAP. The V and J ends lost 0 bases and 7 bases, in that order; junction bases with no gene match: 10.

CDR3 in DNA: TGCGCCAGCAGCTTGGCCGGGACTAGCGGGAGCTACGAGCAGTACTTC. Translation gives CASSLAGTSGSYEQYF. This chain connects TRBV5-1 to TRBJ2-7, with 14 positions matching TRBD2. V lost 0 bases, J lost 3 bases, and 2 bases stayed unmatched. The length of the CDR3 is 16 residues. Per the germline V gene, CDR1 is SGHRS and CDR2 is YFSETQ.

Turning to this clone: Other DNA sequences from this sample encode an identical CDR3 as well. The chain uses TRBV18 and TRBJ1-1, with 8 bases fitting TRBD1. The CDR3 has 14 amino acids. Germline lookup yields CDR1 KGHSH and CDR2 LQKENI. V lost 3 bases, J lost 2 bases, and 2 bases stayed unmatched. The CDR3 region is CASSPGTGNTEAFF. The CDR3 region has the DNA TGTGCCAGCTCACCCGGGACAGGTAACACTGAAGCTTTCTTT.

The chain is built from TRBV5-4 and TRBJ1-2; 10 nucleotides agree with TRBD1. With V trimmed by 6 bases and J by 7 bases, 9 bases remained unmatched. CDR1 is SGHNT, CDR2 YYREEE, per germline (reference sequence). The CDR3 runs 14 residues. CDR3 DNA: TGTGCCAGCAACCACGGGACAGGGGAAGCTGGCTACACCTTC. Encoded protein: CASNHGTGEAGYTF.

The chain couples TRBV13 to TRBJ2-5; perhaps TRBD2 as D (5 bases). This CDR3 has 14 amino acids. Germline lookup yields CDR1 PRHDT and CDR2 FYEKMQ (reference sequence). The V end lost 7 bases, the J end lost 2 bases, and 14 bases lay between the germline ends. The DNA for the CDR3 is TGTGCCAGCACTCTCCGGACTGATCAAGAGACCCAGTACTTC. Translation: CASTLRTDQETQYF.

There are a few counts of this clone. The chain couples TRBV15 to TRBJ1-2; the D is unclear. Germline values: CDR1 LNHNV, CDR2 YYDKDF (reference sequence). Trimming cost V 5 bases and J 2 bases, with 3 bases left between them. This CDR3 contains 11 residues. This chain's CDR3 is CATSRNYGYTF. CDR3 nucleotide sequence: TGTGCCACCAGCCGGAACTATGGCTACACCTTC.

This clone appeared once. The rearrangement joins TRBV4-1 to TRBJ1-4, with a tentative D call TRBD1 (6 bases). The CDR3 runs to 16 residues. V gave up 4 bases and J gave up 4 bases, with 16 bases separating them. Germline lookup yields CDR1 MGHRA and CDR2 YSYEKL. CDR3: CASSLRQAALNEKLFF. The CDR3 bases are TGCGCCAGCAGCCTCAGACAGGCGGCTCTTAATGAAAAACTGTTTTTT.

The gene calls are TRBV6-1 and TRBJ1-2, with D possibly TRBD1 on 5 matching bases. This CDR3 spans 15 amino acids. The V end was cut by 0 bases, the J end by 7 bases, with 15 bases between. Germline V CDR1 and CDR2: MNHNS, SASEGT. The CDR3, as DNA: TGTGCCAGCAGTGAAGCGGCAGGGCACGTAGCTGGCTACACCTTC. As protein: CASSEAAGHVAGYTF.

The genes are TRBV11-3 and TRBJ2-3, with D maybe TRBD2 (6 bases). Per the germline V gene, CDR1 is SGHNT and CDR2 is YENEEA. The CDR3 sequence is 12 residues long. V was cut by 4 bases and J by 7 bases, with 9 bases left in between. CDR3 nucleotides: TGTGCCAGCAGCTCGGGACTCCATACGCAGTATTTT. It is translated as CASSSGLHTQYF.

The chain has TRBV5-1 and TRBJ2-2, with D possibly TRBD1 on 5 matching bases. V was pared by 6 bases and J by 7 bases, with 13 bases between. CDR1 and CDR2 (germline): SGHRS, YFSETQ. There are 13 residues in the CDR3. The CDR3 sequence is CASTETENGELFF. CDR3 in DNA: TGCGCCAGCACCGAGACAGAAAACGGGGAGCTGTTTTTT.

The chain employs TRBV5-1 and TRBJ2-7; 9 nucleotides align to TRBD1. Trimming at V came to 5 bases and at J to 5 bases, leaving 11 bases not matched to a gene. Germline assignment: CDR1 SGHRS and CDR2 YFSETQ. CDR3 length: 15 amino acids. The CDR3 DNA reads TGCGCCAGCAGTTCTCTGGGGGGACAGGGTAACGAGCAGTACTTC. It specifies CASSSLGGQGNEQYF.

The V call is TRBV27, the J call TRBJ1-5, with D maybe TRBD1 (5 bases). With 3 bases removed from V and 1 base from J, the gap between germline ends came to 25 bases. The germline V gene encodes CDR1 MNHEY and CDR2 SMNVEV (reference sequence). The CDR3 has 20 residues. The CDR3 sequence is CASSFNAGPKKRWSNQPQHF. CDR3 nucleotide sequence: TGTGCCAGCAGTTTTAACGCGGGACCCAAAAAAAGATGGAGCAATCAGCCCCAGCATTTT.

This clone was picked up a small number of times. The genes are TRBV28 and TRBJ1-4; possibly TRBD1 for D (6 bases). CDR3 length: 12 residues. CDR1 is MDHEN, CDR2 SYDVKM, per germline. Trimming took 4 bases from V and 6 from J, leaving 6 bases between them. The CDR3 nucleotides are TGTGCCAGCAGTTGGACAGATGAAAAACTGTTTTTT. Its translation is CASSWTDEKLFF.

About this clone itself: In the same sample, other DNA sequences code for this CDR3. The chain couples TRBV27 to TRBJ2-3; D not resolved. The CDR3 consists of 11 residues. V dropped 6 bases and J dropped 2 bases, with 3 bases sitting between them. Germline CDR1 is MNHEY and CDR2 is SMNVEV (reference sequence). CDR3 protein: CASSSTDTQYF. The CDR3 nucleotides are TGTGCCAGCAGCTCCACAGATACGCAGTATTTT.

This chain links TRBV9 with TRBJ2-7; TRBD1 aligns across 10 bases. The V segment lost 4 bases and the J segment 0 bases; nucleotides outside the gene matches: 4. The length of the CDR3 is 15 residues. Germline lookup yields CDR1 SGDLS and CDR2 YYNGEE. The CDR3 DNA reads TGTGCCAGCAGCCCCCGGGACAGGGGCTCCTACGAGCAGTACTTC. It is translated as CASSPRDRGSYEQYF.

The chain is built from TRBV30 and TRBJ2-7; 12 bases agree with TRBD2. This CDR3 has 15 residues. Germline assignment: CDR1 GTSNPN and CDR2 SVGIG (reference sequence). Unmatched junction bases numbered 7, after V lost 4 bases and J lost 3 bases. CDR3 sequence (DNA): TGTGCCTGGACGTTCGGGACTAGCGGGTTCTACGAGCAGTACTTC. Its translation: CAWTFGTSGFYEQYF. Complete variable domain (other parts from reference TRBV30 and TRBJ2-7): SQTIHQWPATLVQPVGSPLSLECTVEGTSNPNLYWYRQAAGRGLQLLFYSVGIGQISSEVPQNLSASRPQDRQFILSSKKLLLSDSGFYLCAWTFGTSGFYEQYFGPGTRLTVT.

The chain recombines TRBV29-1 with TRBJ2-7; maybe TRBD2 (5 bases). In germline, CDR1 is SQVTM, CDR2 ANQGSEA. The CDR3 consists of 14 residues. V was trimmed by 2 bases and J by 4 bases, leaving 15 bases between them. The CDR3 protein is CSVELAGVDYEQYF. For the CDR3, the DNA is TGCAGCGTTGAATTGGCGGGTGTCGATTACGAGCAGTACTTC.